This TCR beta chain emerged from a study of CD8 T cells in ankylosing spondylitis. This clonotype was picked up a small number of times. What it binds is not known. Study-level points and caveats: Seemingly distinctive of ankylosing spondylitis blood was a TCR beta motif formed by eight highly homologous variants.

Library preparation for TCR beta used quantitative 5'-RACE with molecular barcodes. TCRdb processed the 5' RACE reads anew with MiXCR; each CDR3 protein has one entry. This sample has under 850,000 distinct CDR3 sequences; 15% to 20% occur once, and the top ten carry about 20%. The CDR3 covers 16 residues. This receptor was identified in a male donor with ankylosing spondylitis. Sequencing was carried out using blood, either unsorted or a sorted T cell fraction (not recorded which). The V and J genes are TRBV21-1 and TRBJ2-7. TRBV21-1 is designated a pseudogene. The CDR3 DNA is TGTGCCAGCGCTGTAAGGCAGCTTGGTTTTCCCTACGAGCAGTACTTC. Its translation is CASAVRQLGFPYEQYF.